The clone carrying this T cell receptor beta chain was observed a single time. Its antigen remains unknown. V lost 3 bases and J 6 bases, leaving 5 bases between the germline ends. This CDR3 spans 10 amino acids. From germline, CDR1 is GTSNPN and CDR2 SVGIG (reference sequence). This entry is derived from a study of cytomegalovirus exposure and HLA in healthy donors. Overall study: A prior analysis found 117 million unique TCR beta sequences from approximately 200 million T cells. Of all 400 or so donors who were genotyped, roughly 81% belonged to the Caucasian-associated ancestry cluster.

PCR employed 60 Vbeta and 13 Jbeta primers. Sequencing was performed with immunoSEQ multiplex PCR; in TCRdb, only in-frame clones are kept and a portion is missing. The top ten clones hold approximately 15% of a sample with roughly 13,000 clones, about 64% of them seen once. Whole-study results and caveats: A later analysis appeared to link common viral pathogens to several of the most significant clusters.

The J gene is TRBJ1-2, the V gene TRBV30; D not resolved. The material sequenced was PBMCs. The receptor was derived from a woman aged 45-60 years in good health and CMV-seropositive. The CDR3 region is CAWSRNGYTF. The CDR3 DNA sequence: TGTGCCTGGAGCAGGAATGGCTACACCTTC.